This entry concerns a single T cell receptor beta chain. This entry belongs to a study of blood T cells in healthy people across ages. Per the germline V gene, CDR1 is LGHDT and CDR2 is YNNKEL (reference sequence). J gave up 4 bases and V 7 bases, and 6 bases lay outside the gene matches. The CDR3 covers 13 residues. With a J-beta primer mix and a sample-barcoded 5' primer, a second PCR ran about 6 to 11 cycles. TCRdb re-derived calls from the 5' RACE reads in MiXCR, one entry per CDR3 protein. The top ten hold roughly 7.9% of the sample, which has about 1,400,000 distinct CDR3 sequences, approximately 42% seen once.

Material for sequencing was blood. The source is a woman aged 18-30 years in good health. This chain joins TRBV3-1 and TRBJ1-2; TRBD1 matches 7 bases. CDR3: CASTGRQGYGYTF. CDR3 nucleotide sequence: TGTGCCAGCACTGGGAGACAGGGCTATGGCTACACCTTC.